This T cell receptor (beta chain) came from a study of T cells in Graves' hyperthyroidism and ophthalmopathy. To note about this clonotype: A junction boundary mismatches the germline segment, possibly from a read error.

The TCR beta CDR3 regions underwent amplification using RNA transcripts as the source. HTBI primers were used for first-round RT-PCR of the TCR CDR3. In TCRdb, the multiplex PCR reads were re-called with MiXCR into one record per CDR3 protein. The table has 550,000 to 600,000 distinct CDR3 sequences, just over 45% seen once. Germline V CDR1 and CDR2: SGHAT, FQNNGV. The CDR3 sequence is 10 residues long. V usage is TRBV11-2 and J usage is TRBJ2-5; 7 bases agree with TRBD2. The clonotype comes from an adult woman with Graves' disease, either hyperthyroidism or ophthalmopathy (not recorded which). Specimen: peripheral blood or thyroid tissue (not recorded which). For the CDR3, the DNA is TGTGCCAGCAGCTTAGGGACTAGTTCCTTC. It yields the protein CASSLGTSSF.